This T cell receptor beta chain was recorded in a study of molecular identifiers for immune sequencing clone quantification. Using a CD8+CD4-CCR7+CD45RA+ phenotype, naive CD8 T cells were sorted. V was trimmed by 2 bases and J by 8 bases, leaving 4 bases between them. In germline, CDR1 is MNHNY, CDR2 SVGAGI (reference sequence). CDR3 length equals 11 residues. Previously described methods and listed TCR primers produced bulk TCR libraries. TCRdb ran MiXCR on the PCR reads and lists one entry per CDR3 protein. The sample contains 250,000 to 350,000 distinct CDR3 sequences, over 20% of which appear only once. This clonotype was seen a handful of times.

The sample was naive CD8+ T cells from blood, with Jurkat cell RNA spiked in. Sample subset: FACS-sorted CD8+CD4-CCR7+CD45RA+ naive T cells. V gene TRBV6-6 combines with J gene TRBJ2-4; D is uncertain. This TCR was recovered from a human donor in good health. Some libraries in this study had Jurkat cell RNA spiked in. The CDR3 loop reads CASSYTDIQYF. Written as DNA, the CDR3 is TGTGCCAGCAGTTACACGGACATTCAGTACTTC.